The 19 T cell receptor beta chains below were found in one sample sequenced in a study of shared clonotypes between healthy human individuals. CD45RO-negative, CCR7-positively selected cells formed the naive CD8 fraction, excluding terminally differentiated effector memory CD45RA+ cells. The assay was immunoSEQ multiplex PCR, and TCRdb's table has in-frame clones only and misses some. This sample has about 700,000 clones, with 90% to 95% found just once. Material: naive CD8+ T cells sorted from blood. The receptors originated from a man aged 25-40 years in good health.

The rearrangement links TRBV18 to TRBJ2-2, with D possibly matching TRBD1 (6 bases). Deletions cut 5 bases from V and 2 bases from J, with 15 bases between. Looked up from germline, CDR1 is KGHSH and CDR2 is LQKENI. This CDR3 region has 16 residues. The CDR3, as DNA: TGTGCCAGCTCATCCGCGGACAGCCAAAACACCGGGGAGCTGTTTTTT. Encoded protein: CASSSADSQNTGELFF.

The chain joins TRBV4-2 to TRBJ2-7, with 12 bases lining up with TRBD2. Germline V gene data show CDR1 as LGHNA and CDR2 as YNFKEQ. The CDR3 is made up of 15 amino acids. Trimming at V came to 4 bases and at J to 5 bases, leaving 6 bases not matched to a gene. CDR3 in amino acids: CASSPLTSGRNEQYF. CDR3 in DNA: TGTGCCAGCAGCCCCCTGACTAGCGGGAGAAACGAGCAGTACTTC.

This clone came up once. The CDR3 spells CASSLVADEQYF. Here the CDR3 DNA reads TGTGCCAGCAGCTTAGTGGCAGACGAGCAGTACTTC. The gene calls are TRBV7-9 and TRBJ2-7; D gene uncertain. CDR1 and CDR2 from the germline V gene are SEHNR and FQNEAQ (reference sequence). The CDR3 has 12 amino acids. V was clipped by 1 base and J by 5 bases, with 6 bases between them.

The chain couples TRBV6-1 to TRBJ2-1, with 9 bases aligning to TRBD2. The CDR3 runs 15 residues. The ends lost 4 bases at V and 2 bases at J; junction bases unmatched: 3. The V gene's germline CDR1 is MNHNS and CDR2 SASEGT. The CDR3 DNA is TGTGCCAGCAGTGGACTAGCGGAGACCTACAATGAGCAGTTCTTC. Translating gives CASSGLAETYNEQFF.

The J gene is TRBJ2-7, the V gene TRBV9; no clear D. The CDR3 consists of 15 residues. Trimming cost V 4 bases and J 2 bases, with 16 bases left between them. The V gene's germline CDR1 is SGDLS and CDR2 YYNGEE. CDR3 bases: TGTGCCAGCAGCCACCCGGACCGCAGACCCTACGAGCAGTACTTC. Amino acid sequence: CASSHPDRRPYEQYF.

CDR3 in amino acids: CSATQAYEQYF. CDR3 coding DNA: TGCAGTGCTACACAGGCCTACGAGCAGTACTTC. The chain joins TRBV20-1 to TRBJ2-7; weak D call: TRBD1 (5 bases). The CDR3 is made up of 11 amino acids. The V gene lost 4 bases and the J gene lost 2 bases, with 6 bases spanning the gap. From germline, CDR1 is DFQATT and CDR2 SNEGSKA (reference sequence).

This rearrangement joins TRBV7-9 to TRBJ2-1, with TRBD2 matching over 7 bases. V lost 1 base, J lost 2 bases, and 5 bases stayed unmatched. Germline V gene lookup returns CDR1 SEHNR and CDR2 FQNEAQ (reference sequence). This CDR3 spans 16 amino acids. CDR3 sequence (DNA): TGTGCCAGCAGCTTAGTGGCTAGCGGAACCTACAATGAGCAGTTCTTC. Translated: CASSLVASGTYNEQFF. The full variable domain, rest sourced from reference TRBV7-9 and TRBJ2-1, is DTGVSQNPRHKITKRGQNVTFRCDPISEHNRLYWYRQTLGQGPEFLTYFQNEAQLEKSRLLSDRFSAERPKGSFSTLEIQRTEQGDSAMYLCASSLVASGTYNEQFFGPGTRLTVL.

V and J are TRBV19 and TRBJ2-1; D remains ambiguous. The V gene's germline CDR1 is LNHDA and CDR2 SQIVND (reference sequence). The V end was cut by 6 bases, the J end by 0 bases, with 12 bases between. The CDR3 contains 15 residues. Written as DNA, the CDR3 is TGTGCCAGTAGGATCGTTCACAGCTCCTACAATGAGCAGTTCTTC. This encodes CASRIVHSSYNEQFF. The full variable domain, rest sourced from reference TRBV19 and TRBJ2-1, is DGGITQSPKYLFRKEGQNVTLSCEQNLNHDAMYWYRQDPGQGLRLIYYSQIVNDFQKGDIAEGYSVSREKKESFPLTVTSAQKNPTAFYLCASRIVHSSYNEQFFGPGTRLTVL.

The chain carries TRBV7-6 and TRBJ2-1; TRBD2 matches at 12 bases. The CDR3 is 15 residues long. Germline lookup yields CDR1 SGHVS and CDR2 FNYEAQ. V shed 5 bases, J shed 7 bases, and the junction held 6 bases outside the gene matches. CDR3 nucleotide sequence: TGTGCCAGCAGCCAGGTGACTAGCGGGAGTAATGAGCAGTTCTTC. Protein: CASSQVTSGSNEQFF.

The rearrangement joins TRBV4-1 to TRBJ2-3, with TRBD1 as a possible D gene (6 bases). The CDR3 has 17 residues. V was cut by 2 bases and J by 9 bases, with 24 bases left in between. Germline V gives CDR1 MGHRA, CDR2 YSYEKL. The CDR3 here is CASSQSTGTLEVRTQYF. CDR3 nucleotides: TGCGCCAGCAGCCAATCAACCGGGACACTGGAGGTGAGGACGCAGTATTTT.

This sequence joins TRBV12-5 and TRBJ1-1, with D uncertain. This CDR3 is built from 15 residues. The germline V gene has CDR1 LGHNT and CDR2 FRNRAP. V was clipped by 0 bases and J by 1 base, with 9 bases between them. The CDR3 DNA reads TGTGCTAGTGGTTTGGTACTGGGTCAGAACACTGAAGCTTTCTTT. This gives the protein CASGLVLGQNTEAFF.

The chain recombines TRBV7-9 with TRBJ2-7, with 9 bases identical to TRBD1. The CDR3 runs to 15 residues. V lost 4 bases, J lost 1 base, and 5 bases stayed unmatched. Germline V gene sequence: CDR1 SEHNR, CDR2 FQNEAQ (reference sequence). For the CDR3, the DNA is TGTGCCAGCAGCTGGAAGGGACAGGGATCCTACGAGCAGTACTTC. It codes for CASSWKGQGSYEQYF.

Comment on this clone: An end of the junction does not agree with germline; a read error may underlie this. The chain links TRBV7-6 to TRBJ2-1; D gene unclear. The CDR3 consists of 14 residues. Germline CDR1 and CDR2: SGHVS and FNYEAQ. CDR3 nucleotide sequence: TGTGCCAGCAGCTTAGGTAGCTCCAACAATGAGCAGTTCTTC. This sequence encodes CASSLGSSNNEQFF.

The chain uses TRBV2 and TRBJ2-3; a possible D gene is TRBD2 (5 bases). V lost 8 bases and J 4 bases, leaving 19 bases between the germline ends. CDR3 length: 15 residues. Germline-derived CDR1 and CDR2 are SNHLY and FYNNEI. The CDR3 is CASEGEGLSPDTQYF. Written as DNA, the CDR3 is TGTGCCAGCGAGGGAGAGGGCCTCTCCCCAGATACGCAGTATTTT. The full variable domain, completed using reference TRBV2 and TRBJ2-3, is EPEVTQTPSHQVTQMGQEVILRCVPISNHLYFYWYRQILGQKVEFLVSFYNNEISEKSEIFDDQFSVERPDGSNFTLKIRSTKLEDSAMYFCASEGEGLSPDTQYFGPGTRLTVL.

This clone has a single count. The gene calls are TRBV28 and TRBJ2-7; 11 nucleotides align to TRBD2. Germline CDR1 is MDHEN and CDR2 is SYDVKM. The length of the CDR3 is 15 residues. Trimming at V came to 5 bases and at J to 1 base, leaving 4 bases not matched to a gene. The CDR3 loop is CASSPIAGGSYEQYF. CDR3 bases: TGTGCCAGCAGTCCTATAGCGGGAGGGTCCTACGAGCAGTACTTC.

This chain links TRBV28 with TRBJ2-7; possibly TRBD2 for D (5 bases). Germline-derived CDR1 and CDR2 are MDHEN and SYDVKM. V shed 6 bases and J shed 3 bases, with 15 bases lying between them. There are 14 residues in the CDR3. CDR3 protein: CASSPRGVNYEQYF. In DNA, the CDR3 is TGTGCCAGCAGCCCTCGGGGTGTGAACTACGAGCAGTACTTC.

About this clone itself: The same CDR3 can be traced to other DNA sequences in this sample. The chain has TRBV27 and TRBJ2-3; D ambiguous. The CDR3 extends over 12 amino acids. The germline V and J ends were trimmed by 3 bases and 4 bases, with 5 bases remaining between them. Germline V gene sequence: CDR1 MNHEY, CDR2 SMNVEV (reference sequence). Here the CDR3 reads CASSFLSDTQYF. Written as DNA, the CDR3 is TGTGCCAGCAGTTTCCTGTCAGATACGCAGTATTTT.

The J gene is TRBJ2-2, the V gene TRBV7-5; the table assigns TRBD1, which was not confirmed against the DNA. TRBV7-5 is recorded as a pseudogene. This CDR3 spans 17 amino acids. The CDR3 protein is CARTRPRDRASPGELFF. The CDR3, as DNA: TGTGCCAGAACCCGACCCCGGGACAGGGCCTCACCCGGGGAGCTGTTTTTT.

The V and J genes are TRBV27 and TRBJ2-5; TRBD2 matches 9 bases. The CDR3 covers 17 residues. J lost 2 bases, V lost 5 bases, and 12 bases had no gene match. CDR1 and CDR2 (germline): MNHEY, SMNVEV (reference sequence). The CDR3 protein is CASSQGTSLLGQETQYF. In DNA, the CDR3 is TGTGCCAGCAGTCAAGGGACTAGCTTGCTTGGTCAAGAGACCCAGTACTTC.